This entry features one T cell receptor (beta chain) sequence. Its target is unknown. Libraries were prepared by immunoSEQ multiplex PCR; TCRdb keeps only in-frame clonotypes and omits some of them. The table lists roughly 100,000 clones, about 91% of them singletons. This sample was included in a study of identifying expanded T cells in peripheral blood. Trimming cost V 5 bases and J 1 base, with 12 bases left between them. The CDR3 is 15 residues long. The germline CDR1 and CDR2 sequences are MNHEY and SVGAGI. Notes on the study in general: Clone count variance between roughly two-week samples rose with total template count. About 1.3 clones differed between technical replicates, versus approximately 17 and 20 over time.

During the collection period, no donor immune events like infections were recorded. The source of this sequence is a person aged 18 to 75 in good health. The chain combines TRBV6-5 with TRBJ2-4; D may be TRBD2 (5 bases). The sequencing sample was made of blood. In DNA, the CDR3 is TGTGCCAGCAGTCCTGACTGGGAGGCCAAAAACATTCAGTACTTC. Its protein product is CASSPDWEAKNIQYF.